The 2 T cell receptor beta chains in this list originate from one sample, sequenced in a study of T-cell reconstitution after alpha-beta-depleted transplantation in children. Preparation of the TCRbeta library was carried out with unique molecular identifiers. MiXCR was run by TCRdb on the PCR reads, yielding one entry per CDR3 protein. This sample has around 200,000 distinct CDR3 sequences, with roughly 15% found just once. The starting material was PBMCs, mostly from graft donor cells, obtained 360 days after TCRalphabeta/CD19-depleted stem cell transplant. These receptors were obtained from a male patient under 10 years old who had a stem cell transplant for acute lymphoblastic leukemia, so the T cells may come from the graft donor.

The V call is TRBV11-2, the J call TRBJ1-4, with 7 bases matching TRBD1. The trim removed 4 bases at V and 13 bases at J, leaving 24 bases unmatched. The CDR3 has 18 amino acids. Germline V CDR1 and CDR2: SGHAT, FQNNGV. The DNA for the CDR3 is TGTGCCAGCAGCTCCAATCCGGGACAGCTCTTCTATGGTCGGAGACTGTTTTTT. It specifies CASSSNPGQLFYGRRLFF.

This clonotype was seen a few times. The chain is built from TRBV5-1 and TRBJ2-2, with TRBD2 matching 8 bases. The CDR3 is 16 residues long. Germline CDR1 and CDR2: SGHRS and YFSETQ. Losses at the gene ends were 4 bases for V and 4 bases for J; bases not matched to a gene: 9. DNA of the CDR3: TGCGCCAGCAGCGAGAGTGGACTAGCCCTCACCGGGGAGCTGTTTTTT. It specifies CASSESGLALTGELFF. Full variable domain (remainder filled in from reference TRBV5-1 and TRBJ2-2): KAGVTQTPRYLIKTRGQQVTLSCSPISGHRSVSWYQQTPGQGLQFLFEYFSETQRNKGNFPGRFSGRQFSNSRSEMNVSTLELGDSALYLCASSESGLALTGELFFGEGSRLTVL.